One and the same sample provided the 32 T cell receptor beta chains below, sequenced in a study of blood T cell repertoires in COVID-19. Generated by immunoSEQ multiplex PCR, the TCRdb table keeps only in-frame clones and is missing some. The table records 200,000 to 300,000 clones, about nine tenths of them present only once. Source material: peripheral blood. The receptors were sampled from a woman in her thirties or forties with acute or convalescent COVID-19.

The V call is TRBV19, the J call TRBJ1-1; TRBD1 might be the D (5 bases). CDR3 length equals 15 residues. The V gene's germline CDR1 is LNHDA and CDR2 SQIVND (reference sequence). V shed 5 bases and J shed 9 bases, with 22 bases lying between them. The CDR3 DNA reads as TGTGCCAGTAGTCCCTGGCGGGGGTCGGTTGCCCAAGCTTTCTTT. This gives the protein CASSPWRGSVAQAFF.

This CDR3 reads CATSRPIDGDYGYTF. For the CDR3, the DNA is TGTGCCACCAGCAGACCCATAGACGGGGACTATGGCTACACCTTC. The chain has TRBV15 and TRBJ1-2; unclear D gene. V shed 2 bases and J shed 3 bases, with 13 bases lying between them. The CDR3 runs 15 residues. The germline CDR1 and CDR2 sequences are LNHNV and YYDKDF (reference sequence).

The chain carries TRBV4-1 and TRBJ2-5; TRBD1 matches 11 bases. This CDR3 is 16 amino acids long. J gave up 5 bases and V 3 bases, and 8 bases lay outside the gene matches. Germline CDR1 is MGHRA and CDR2 is YSYEKL. The DNA of the CDR3 is TGCGCCAGCAGCCAGGGGGGGACAGGGGGTCGGGAGACCCAGTACTTC. Its protein is CASSQGGTGGRETQYF.

J is TRBJ1-3 and V is TRBV11-2; D is uncertain. The CDR3 spans 14 residues. V was clipped by 6 bases and J by 0 bases, with 9 bases between them. From germline, CDR1 is SGHAT and CDR2 FQNNGV. CDR3 DNA: TGTGCCAGCAGAACAGTAAGCTCTGGAAACACCATATATTTT. This codes for CASRTVSSGNTIYF.

The chain combines TRBV9 with TRBJ1-1; D uncertain. Germline CDR1 reads SGDLS; CDR2 reads YYNGEE. Trimming took 3 bases from V and 3 from J, leaving 12 bases between them. This CDR3 has 14 residues. CDR3 bases: TGTGCCAGCAGCGAGGCGGCAAAAGACACTGAAGCTTTCTTT. It yields the protein CASSEAAKDTEAFF.

The V and J genes are TRBV5-1 and TRBJ1-1; 10 nucleotides agree with TRBD1. J gave up 0 bases and V 2 bases, and 4 bases lay outside the gene matches. Germline CDR1 reads SGHRS; CDR2 reads YFSETQ. This CDR3 is built from 16 residues. The CDR3 region is CASSLVTGGLNTEAFF. CDR3 nucleotides: TGCGCCAGCAGCTTAGTGACAGGGGGCTTGAACACTGAAGCTTTCTTT.

The rearrangement links TRBV24-1 to TRBJ1-1; D remains ambiguous. Per the germline V gene, CDR1 is KGHDR and CDR2 is SFDVKD. CDR3 length: 12 residues. The V end lost 3 bases, the J end lost 8 bases, and 9 bases lay between the germline ends. The CDR3 DNA reads TGTGCCACCAGTGATGGAGGCAGAGAAGCTTTCTTT. Its translation is CATSDGGREAFF.

The CDR3 is CASRSTVNYGYTF. As DNA, the CDR3 is TGTGCCAGCAGGTCGACAGTTAACTATGGCTACACCTTC. The chain employs TRBV27 and TRBJ1-2; maybe TRBD1 (5 bases). Per the germline V gene, CDR1 is MNHEY and CDR2 is SMNVEV (reference sequence). This CDR3 contains 13 residues. V was trimmed by 6 bases and J by 1 base, leaving 9 bases between them.

This CDR3 reads CASGPSGTGNNSPLHF. The CDR3 bases are TGTGCTAGTGGTCCGAGCGGGACGGGGAATAATTCACCCCTCCACTTT. The chain uses TRBV12-5 and TRBJ1-6, with D perhaps TRBD1 (5 bases). The CDR3 has 16 amino acids. The germline V gene encodes CDR1 LGHNT and CDR2 FRNRAP. V shed 5 bases and J shed 5 bases, with 16 bases lying between them.

The V call is TRBV5-1, the J call TRBJ1-1; perhaps TRBD1 as D (6 bases). CDR1 SGHRS and CDR2 YFSETQ come from the germline V gene. Trimming took off 3 bases at V and 3 bases at J, with 18 bases between the two ends. The CDR3 length is 16 residues. CDR3: CASSYSGEKLHTEAFF. CDR3 DNA: TGCGCCAGCAGCTATTCAGGGGAGAAATTGCACACTGAAGCTTTCTTT. The variable domain in full, with the rest retrieved from reference TRBV5-1 and TRBJ1-1, is KAGVTQTPRYLIKTRGQQVTLSCSPISGHRSVSWYQQTPGQGLQFLFEYFSETQRNKGNFPGRFSGRQFSNSRSEMNVSTLELGDSALYLCASSYSGEKLHTEAFFGQGTRLTVV.

The gene calls are TRBV5-1 and TRBJ2-5; 9 nucleotides match TRBD1. Per germline, CDR1 SGHRS and CDR2 YFSETQ. V was pared by 4 bases and J by 4 bases, with 11 bases of the junction left unmatched. This CDR3 is 16 amino acids long. The CDR3 loop is CASSPTGTGNGETQYF. DNA for the CDR3: TGCGCCAGCAGCCCCACCGGGACAGGGAATGGAGAGACCCAGTACTTC. Filled out from reference TRBV5-1 and TRBJ2-5, the complete variable domain reads KAGVTQTPRYLIKTRGQQVTLSCSPISGHRSVSWYQQTPGQGLQFLFEYFSETQRNKGNFPGRFSGRQFSNSRSEMNVSTLELGDSALYLCASSPTGTGNGETQYFGPGTRLLVL.

This clone was detected only a few times. J is TRBJ1-1 and V is TRBV3-1 (or the pseudogene TRBV3-2); possible D gene TRBD1, 6 bases. This CDR3 has 14 residues. The germline V and J ends were trimmed by 3 bases and 1 base, with 9 bases remaining between them. Germline V gives CDR1 LGHDT, CDR2 YNNKEL (reference sequence). The CDR3 sequence: CASSQLQGNTEAFF. The CDR3 coding sequence is TGTGCCAGCAGCCAGTTACAGGGGAACACTGAAGCTTTCTTT.

The chain recombines TRBV9 with TRBJ2-1; 8 bases are a match to TRBD2. CDR3 length: 17 residues. The junction had 12 bases not matched to a gene; V was cut back by 4 bases and J by 3 bases. CDR1 is SGDLS, CDR2 YYNGEE, per germline. CDR3 nucleotides: TGTGCCAGCAGCAAAAGGCCAGGGCGGGGGGACTACAATGAGCAGTTCTTC. It is translated as CASSKRPGRGDYNEQFF.

The chain carries TRBV4-1 and TRBJ2-7; 14 bases align to TRBD2. CDR3 size: 18 residues. Germline CDR1 reads MGHRA; CDR2 reads YSYEKL. V was clipped by 2 bases and J by 3 bases; unmatched bases: 9. The CDR3 nucleotides are TGCGCCAGCAGCCAACACTGGACTAGCGGGGGGCAAGACTACGAGCAGTACGTC. This sequence encodes CASSQHWTSGGQDYEQYV.

This chain uses TRBV10-1 with TRBJ1-5, with D hard to call. This CDR3 comprises 13 residues. CDR1 is WNHNN and CDR2 is SYGVQD in the germline V gene (reference sequence). V shed 2 bases and J shed 4 bases, with 6 bases lying between them. This chain's CDR3 is CASSEARNQPQHF. The CDR3, as DNA: TGCGCCAGCAGTGAGGCCAGGAATCAGCCCCAGCATTTT.

The genes are TRBV6-4 and TRBJ1-1; D might be TRBD1 (5 bases). The length of the CDR3 is 14 residues. CDR1 is MRHNA and CDR2 is SNTAGT in the germline V gene. Trimming took 6 bases from V and 1 from J, leaving 12 bases between them. CDR3 DNA: TGTGCCAGCAGGCCAGGGTTGGGGAACACTGAAGCTTTCTTT. Translating it yields CASRPGLGNTEAFF.

The chain has TRBV10-3 and TRBJ2-7; TRBD1 matches 10 bases. Losses at the gene ends were 8 bases for V and 4 bases for J; bases not matched to a gene: 5. The CDR3 runs to 13 residues. The germline V gene encodes CDR1 ENHRY and CDR2 SYGVKD. Here the CDR3 reads CAIRSGQGYEQYV. The DNA of the CDR3 is TGTGCCATCCGATCGGGACAGGGGTACGAGCAGTACGTC.

This chain joins TRBV24-1 and TRBJ1-5, with D tentatively TRBD1 (5 bases). CDR1 and CDR2 from the germline V gene are KGHDR and SFDVKD. This CDR3 comprises 13 residues. Trimming removed 7 bases at V and 1 base at J, with 7 bases between. The CDR3 DNA is TGTGCCACCAGCGACAGAAGCAATCAGCCCCAGCATTTT. Residues: CATSDRSNQPQHF.

This chain joins TRBV10-3 and TRBJ1-2, with D hard to call. CDR1 is ENHRY and CDR2 is SYGVKD in the germline V gene. This CDR3 spans 14 amino acids. V gave up 3 bases and J gave up 4 bases, with 12 bases separating them. CDR3 amino acids: CAISDLQEAYGYTF. The CDR3 nucleotides are TGTGCCATCAGTGACCTTCAGGAGGCCTATGGCTACACCTTC.

The gene calls are TRBV24-1 and TRBJ2-5; 9 bases agree with TRBD1. CDR1 and CDR2 from the germline V gene are KGHDR and SFDVKD. V lost 1 base, J lost 5 bases, and 4 bases stayed unmatched. The CDR3 length is 15 residues. The CDR3 sequence is CATSDLQGAGETQYF. The CDR3 nucleotides read TGTGCCACCAGTGATTTACAGGGGGCCGGGGAGACCCAGTACTTC.

The chain employs TRBV2 and TRBJ1-1, with TRBD1 identical over 12 bases. Unmatched junction bases numbered 5, after V lost 6 bases and J lost 6 bases. The CDR3 length is 14 residues. Germline V gene data show CDR1 as SNHLY and CDR2 as FYNNEI. The CDR3 DNA sequence: TGTGCCAGCAGAGGGACAGGGGGCGACCCTGAAGCTTTCTTT. Its translation is CASRGTGGDPEAFF.

The chain uses TRBV18 and TRBJ1-1; D is perhaps TRBD1 (5 bases). V dropped 3 bases and J dropped 5 bases, with 16 bases sitting between them. The CDR3 length is 15 residues. Germline V gene lookup returns CDR1 KGHSH and CDR2 LQKENI. CDR3 loop: CASSPLGGKGTEAFF. The CDR3 coding sequence is TGTGCCAGCTCACCTCTCGGAGGGAAGGGGACTGAAGCTTTCTTT.

The chain joins TRBV10-2 to TRBJ1-1; possibly TRBD1 for D (6 bases). The CDR3 contains 17 residues. V was clipped by 4 bases and J by 1 base, with 19 bases between them. Germline values: CDR1 WSHSY, CDR2 SAAADI. CDR3 sequence (DNA): TGCGCCAGCAGTGTATACTCGGGGGAGGGACAGAACACTGAAGCTTTCTTT. This codes for CASSVYSGEGQNTEAFF.

The genes are TRBV4-1 and TRBJ1-1; possibly TRBD1 for D (6 bases). Germline-derived CDR1 and CDR2 are MGHRA and YSYEKL. The germline V and J ends were trimmed by 2 bases and 6 bases, with 16 bases remaining between them. The CDR3 spans 15 residues. CDR3 in amino acids: CASSQNRAAPPEAFF. In DNA form, the CDR3 reads TGCGCCAGCAGCCAAAACAGGGCGGCCCCCCCTGAAGCTTTCTTT.

V usage is TRBV11-2 and J usage is TRBJ2-5; TRBD1 agrees at 9 bases. CDR3 length equals 13 residues. Trimming removed 5 bases from V and 5 bases from J; junction bases left unmatched: 3. Germline V gene data show CDR1 as SGHAT and CDR2 as FQNNGV. The CDR3 loop is CASSRDRDETQYF. The CDR3 DNA sequence: TGTGCCAGCAGCCGGGACAGGGATGAGACCCAGTACTTC. The variable domain in full, completed from reference TRBV11-2 and TRBJ2-5, reads EAGVAQSPRYKIIEKRQSVAFWCNPISGHATLYWYQQILGQGPKLLIQFQNNGVVDDSQLPKDRFSAERLKGVDSTLKIQPAKLEDSAVYLCASSRDRDETQYFGPGTRLLVL.

A remark on this clone: Relative to the germline gene, one junction end is altered; a read error may explain this. V and J are TRBV13 and TRBJ1-1, with a weak D call TRBD1 (6 bases). The CDR3 is 17 residues long. In germline, CDR1 is PRHDT, CDR2 FYEKMQ (reference sequence). The CDR3 DNA follows: TGTGCCGGCAGCTCGAGAACAGGGAGAAACATGAACACTGAAGCTTTCTTT. Encoded protein: CAGSSRTGRNMNTEAFF.

V and J are TRBV4-1 and TRBJ1-2; tentative D call: TRBD1 (6 bases). Germline assignment: CDR1 MGHRA and CDR2 YSYEKL. CDR3 length equals 17 residues. The ends were cut back, 3 bases at V and 7 bases at J, with 24 bases in the middle. This CDR3 is CASSQSGARGYQGGYTF. Here the CDR3 DNA reads TGCGCCAGCAGCCAGTCAGGGGCCAGGGGCTATCAGGGTGGCTACACCTTC.

The V and J genes are TRBV6-5 and TRBJ1-1, with no clear D. Per germline, CDR1 MNHEY and CDR2 SVGAGI. V dropped 7 bases and J dropped 2 bases, with 11 bases sitting between them. The CDR3 spans 13 residues. The CDR3 DNA is TGTGCCAGCACACGGGTTTTTAACACTGAAGCTTTCTTT. Translated, it gives CASTRVFNTEAFF.

The V call is TRBV19, the J call TRBJ2-1, with TRBD2 as a possible D gene (7 bases). The V end lost 5 bases, the J end lost 8 bases, and 22 bases lay between the germline ends. The germline gives CDR1 LNHDA, CDR2 SQIVND (reference sequence). The CDR3 totals 16 residues. The CDR3 nucleotides read TGTGCCAGTAGTTTCCGCGTCGGGGGGCCCCTCCATGAGCAGTTCTTC. It codes for CASSFRVGGPLHEQFF.

This rearrangement joins TRBV12-3 or TRBV12-4 to TRBJ2-1, with D perhaps matching TRBD1 (5 bases). V was trimmed by 7 bases and J by 10 bases, leaving 8 bases between them. The CDR3 is made up of 10 amino acids. In nucleotides, the CDR3 is TGTGCCAGCAAGGGGCGGGAGCAGTTCTTC. Protein product: CASKGREQFF.

This clone occurred a few times. The chain couples TRBV5-5 to TRBJ1-2; 7 bases line up with TRBD1. The CDR3 runs 14 residues. CDR1 SGHKS and CDR2 YYEKEE come from the germline V gene (reference sequence). Trimming took 4 bases from V and 1 from J; bases not matched to a gene: 4. The CDR3 region is CASSRRDSNYGYTF. In DNA form, the CDR3 reads TGTGCCAGCAGCAGAAGGGACAGTAACTATGGCTACACCTTC.

The chain links TRBV29-1 to TRBJ1-2; D is uncertain. The V gene lost 1 base and the J gene lost 1 base, with 10 bases spanning the gap. CDR1 is SQVTM and CDR2 is ANQGSEA in the germline V gene. This CDR3 has 14 residues. This chain's CDR3 is CSVEGGNLNYGYTF. CDR3 in DNA: TGCAGCGTTGAAGGAGGCAACCTTAACTATGGCTACACCTTC.